This is a list of T cell receptor beta chains from one sample in a study of blood T cell repertoires in COVID-19. Generated by immunoSEQ multiplex PCR, the TCRdb table keeps only in-frame clones and is missing some. The sample shows 150,000 to 200,000 clones, about 88% of them seen only once. The source material was PBMCs or T cells enriched from blood (not recorded which). These receptors came from a woman aged 18-35 years who had recovered from COVID-19. The CDR3 runs from the conserved cysteine through the conserved F or W. The order of the fields is clone size, V gene, D gene, J gene, CDR3 protein, CDR3 DNA. D genes are given only for firm matches. Some rows have no size entry. The others give once, few or many, or a class for an expanded clone.

.,TRBV27,.,TRBJ1-2,CASRNLTPQGVGYTF,TGTGCCAGCAGGAACTTGACACCTCAGGGCGTTGGCTACACCTTC
.,TRBV5-1,TRBD2,TRBJ2-7,CASSYTGTSTNEQYF,TGCGCCAGCAGTTATACCGGGACTAGCACAAACGAGCAGTACTTC
.,TRBV9,TRBD1,TRBJ1-1,CASSVGGQGDGEAFF,TGTGCCAGCAGCGTGGGGGGACAGGGCGACGGCGAAGCTTTCTTT
.,TRBV9,.,TRBJ1-2,CASSPLRRRLGYTF,TGTGCCAGCAGCCCCCTCCGTCGTCGTTTGGGCTACACCTTC
.,TRBV27,.,TRBJ1-1,CASSFGSNTEAFF,TGTGCCAGCAGTTTCGGGTCGAACACTGAAGCTTTCTTT
.,TRBV30,TRBD2,TRBJ2-2,CAWNPSGVMSTGELFF,TGTGCCTGGAACCCTAGCGGGGTGATGAGCACCGGGGAGCTGTTTTTT
once,TRBV6-6,.,TRBJ1-2,CASSYPAGADYGYTF,TGTGCCAGCAGTTACCCGGCGGGGGCGGACTATGGCTACACCTTC
.,TRBV29-1,.,TRBJ2-1,CSSRVNEQFF,TGCAGCTCCAGGGTAAATGAGCAGTTCTTC
.,TRBV7-9,.,TRBJ1-2,CASSLRGHGYTF,TGTGCCAGCAGCTTAAGGGGCCATGGCTACACCTTC
.,TRBV14,.,TRBJ1-2,CASSQELGVYGYTF,TGTGCCAGCAGCCAAGAACTTGGAGTTTATGGCTACACCTTC
.,TRBV2,.,TRBJ2-5,CASSEAMDSHNQETQYF,TGTGCCAGCAGTGAAGCGATGGACTCGCACAACCAAGAGACCCAGTACTTC
.,TRBV19,.,TRBJ2-1,CASSIVPGVMPNEQFF,TGTGCCAGTAGTATAGTGCCAGGGGTCATGCCCAATGAGCAGTTCTTC
.,TRBV2,.,TRBJ2-1,CASMEGRGDYNEQFF,TGTGCCAGCATGGAGGGGCGAGGGGACTACAATGAGCAGTTCTTC
.,TRBV24-1,.,TRBJ2-7,CATRASGDSYEQYF,TGTGCCACCAGGGCCTCGGGGGACTCCTACGAGCAGTACTTC
.,TRBV14,TRBD1,TRBJ2-5,CASSQGTGTSHWVETQYF,TGTGCCAGCAGCCAAGGGACAGGGACATCACATTGGGTAGAGACCCAGTACTTC
.,TRBV9,.,TRBJ2-7,CASSVGGISYEQYF,TGTGCCAGCAGCGTAGGCGGGATCTCTTACGAGCAGTACTTC
.,TRBV7-3,TRBD2,TRBJ2-5,CASSNLGLAGETQYF,TGTGCCAGCAGTAATCTAGGACTAGCGGGAGAGACCCAGTACTTC
.,TRBV4-2,TRBD2,TRBJ2-7,CASSHPPGGGRSYEQYF,TGTGCCAGCAGCCATCCCCCCGGAGGCGGGAGGTCCTACGAGCAGTACTTC
.,TRBV5-8,.,TRBJ2-7,CASNPKLGALDEQYF,TGTGCCAGCAACCCGAAGCTGGGGGCCTTGGACGAGCAGTACTTC
once,TRBV30,TRBD1,TRBJ2-7,CAWTGQGYEQYF,TGTGCCTGGACGGGACAGGGTTACGAGCAGTACTTC
.,TRBV28,.,TRBJ2-1,CASNGLRTPSYNEQFF,TGTGCCAGCAATGGGTTGCGGACTCCCTCCTACAATGAGCAGTTCTTC
.,TRBV5-6,.,TRBJ2-7,CASSLRREQYF,TGTGCCAGCAGCTTACGCCGGGAGCAGTACTTC
few,TRBV7-2,.,TRBJ1-1,CASSLLGIDRTEAFF,TGTGCCAGCAGCTTATTGGGGATCGACAGAACTGAAGCTTTCTTT
.,TRBV28,.,TRBJ1-2,CASSFAGIYGYTF,TGTGCCAGCAGTTTTGCGGGGATCTATGGCTACACCTTC
once,TRBV28,TRBD2,TRBJ2-1,CASSFRTSGNYNEQFF,TGTGCCAGCAGTTTTCGCACTAGCGGGAACTACAATGAGCAGTTCTTC
.,TRBV18,TRBD2,TRBJ2-1,CASSPRLAVHEQFF,TGTGCCAGCTCACCTCGACTAGCGGTTCATGAGCAGTTCTTC
.,TRBV25-1,.,TRBJ2-7,CASSPTGFSYEQYF,TGTGCCAGCAGTCCTACAGGGTTCTCCTACGAGCAGTACTTC
.,TRBV19,TRBD2,TRBJ2-7,CASSPPSGRGYEQYF,TGTGCCAGTAGTCCCCCAAGCGGGAGAGGCTACGAGCAGTACTTC
.,TRBV5-4,.,TRBJ2-5,CASSDSGTQYF,TGTGCCAGCAGCGACTCCGGGACCCAGTACTTC
.,TRBV6-4,TRBD1,TRBJ2-7,CASRYDREGSYEQYF,TGTGCCAGCAGGTATGACAGGGAAGGCTCCTACGAGCAGTACTTC
.,TRBV27,.,TRBJ2-1,CASSLSSGVAYNEQFF,TGTGCCAGCAGTCTATCTTCAGGGGTCGCCTACAATGAGCAGTTCTTC
once,TRBV6-5,.,TRBJ2-3,CASSYEGGATDTQYF,TGTGCCAGCAGTTACGAAGGCGGGGCCACAGATACGCAGTATTTT
.,TRBV7-3,.,TRBJ2-1,CASSLTGRGYNEQFF,TGTGCCAGCAGCTTAACGGGGCGAGGATACAATGAGCAGTTCTTC
.,TRBV6-2/TRBV6-3,.,TRBJ1-5,CASSFDRGNQPQHF,TGTGCCAGCAGTTTCGATCGGGGCAATCAGCCCCAGCATTTT